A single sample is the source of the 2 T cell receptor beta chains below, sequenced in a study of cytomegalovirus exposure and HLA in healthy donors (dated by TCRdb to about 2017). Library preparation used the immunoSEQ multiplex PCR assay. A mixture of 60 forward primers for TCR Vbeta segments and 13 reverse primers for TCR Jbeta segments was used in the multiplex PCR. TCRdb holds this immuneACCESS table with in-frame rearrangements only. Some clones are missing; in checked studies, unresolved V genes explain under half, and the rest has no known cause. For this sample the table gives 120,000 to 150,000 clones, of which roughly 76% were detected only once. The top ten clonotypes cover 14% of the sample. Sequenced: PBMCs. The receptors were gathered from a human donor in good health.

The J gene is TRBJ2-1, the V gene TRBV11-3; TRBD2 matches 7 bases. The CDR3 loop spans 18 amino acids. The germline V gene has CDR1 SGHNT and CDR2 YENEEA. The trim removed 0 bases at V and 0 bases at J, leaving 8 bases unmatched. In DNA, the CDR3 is TGTGCCAGCAGCTTAGACCGGACTAGGTCGAGCTCCTACAATGAGCAGTTCTTC. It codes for CASSLDRTRSSSYNEQFF.

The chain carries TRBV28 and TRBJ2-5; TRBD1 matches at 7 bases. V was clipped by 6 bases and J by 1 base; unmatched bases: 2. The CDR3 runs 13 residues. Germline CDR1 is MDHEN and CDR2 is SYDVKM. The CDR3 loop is CASRQGSQETQYF. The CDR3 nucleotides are TGTGCCAGCAGACAGGGGTCCCAAGAGACCCAGTACTTC.